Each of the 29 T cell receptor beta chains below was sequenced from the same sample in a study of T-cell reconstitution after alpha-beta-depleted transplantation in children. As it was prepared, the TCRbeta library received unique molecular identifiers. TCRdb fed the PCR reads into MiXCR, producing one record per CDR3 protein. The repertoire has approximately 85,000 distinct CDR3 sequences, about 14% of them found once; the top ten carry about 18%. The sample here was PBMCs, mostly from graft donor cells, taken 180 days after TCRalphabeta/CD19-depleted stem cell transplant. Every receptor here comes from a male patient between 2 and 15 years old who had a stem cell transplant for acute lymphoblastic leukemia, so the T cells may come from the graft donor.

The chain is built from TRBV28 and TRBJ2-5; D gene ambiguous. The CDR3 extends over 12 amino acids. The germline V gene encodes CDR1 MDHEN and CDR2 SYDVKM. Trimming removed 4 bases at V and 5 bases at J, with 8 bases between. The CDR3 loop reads CASSSLGETQYF. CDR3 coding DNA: TGTGCCAGCAGTTCCCTGGGGGAGACCCAGTACTTC.

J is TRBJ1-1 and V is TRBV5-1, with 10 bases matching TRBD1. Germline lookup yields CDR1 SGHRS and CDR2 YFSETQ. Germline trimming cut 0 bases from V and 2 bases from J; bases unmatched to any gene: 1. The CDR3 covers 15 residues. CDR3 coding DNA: TGCGCCAGCAGCTTGGGGGACAGGGGAAACACTGAAGCTTTCTTT. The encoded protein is CASSLGDRGNTEAFF.

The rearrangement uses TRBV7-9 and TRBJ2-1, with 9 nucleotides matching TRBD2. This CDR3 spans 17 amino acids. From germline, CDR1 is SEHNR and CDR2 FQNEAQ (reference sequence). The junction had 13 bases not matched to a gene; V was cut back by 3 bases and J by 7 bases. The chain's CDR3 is CASSFVPSSGATNEQFF. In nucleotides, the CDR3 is TGTGCCAGCAGCTTCGTCCCCTCTAGCGGGGCTACAAATGAGCAGTTCTTC.

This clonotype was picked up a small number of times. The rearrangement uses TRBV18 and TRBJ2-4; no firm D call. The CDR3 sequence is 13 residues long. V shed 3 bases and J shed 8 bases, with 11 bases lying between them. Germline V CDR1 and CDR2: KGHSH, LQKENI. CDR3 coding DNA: TGTGCCAGCTCACCCCTGGGTGAGGACATTCAGTACTTC. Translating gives CASSPLGEDIQYF.

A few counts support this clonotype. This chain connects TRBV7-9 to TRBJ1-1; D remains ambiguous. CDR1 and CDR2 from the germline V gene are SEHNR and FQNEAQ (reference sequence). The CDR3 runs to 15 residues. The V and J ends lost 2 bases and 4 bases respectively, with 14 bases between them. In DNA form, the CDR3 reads TGTGCCAGCAGCTTAACAACGATATCGGGCACTGAAGCTTTCTTT. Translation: CASSLTTISGTEAFF.

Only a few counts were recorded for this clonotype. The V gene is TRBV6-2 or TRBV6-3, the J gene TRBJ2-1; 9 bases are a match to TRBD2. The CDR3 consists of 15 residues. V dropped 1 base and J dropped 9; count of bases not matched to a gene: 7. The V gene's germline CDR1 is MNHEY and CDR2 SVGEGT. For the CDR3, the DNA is TGTGCCAGCAGTTACTGGAGTAGCGGGGGTGTTGAGCAGTTCTTC. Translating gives CASSYWSSGGVEQFF.

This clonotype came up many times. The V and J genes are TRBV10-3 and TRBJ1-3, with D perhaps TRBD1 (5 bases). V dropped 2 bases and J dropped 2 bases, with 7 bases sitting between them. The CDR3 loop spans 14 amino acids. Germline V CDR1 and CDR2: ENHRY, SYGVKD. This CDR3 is CAISEPGTGNTIYF. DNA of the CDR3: TGTGCCATCAGTGAGCCAGGGACTGGAAACACCATATATTTT.

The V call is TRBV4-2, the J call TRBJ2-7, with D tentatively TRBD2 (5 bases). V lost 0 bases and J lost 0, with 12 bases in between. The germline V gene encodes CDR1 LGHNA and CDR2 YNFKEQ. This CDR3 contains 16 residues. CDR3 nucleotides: TGTGCCAGCAGCCAAGATCCTGAGACTACCTCCTACGAGCAGTACTTC. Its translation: CASSQDPETTSYEQYF.

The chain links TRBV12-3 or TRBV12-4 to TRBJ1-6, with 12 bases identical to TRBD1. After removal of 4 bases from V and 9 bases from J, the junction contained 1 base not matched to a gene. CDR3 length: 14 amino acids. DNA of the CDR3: TGTGCCAGCAGTTCGGGACAGGGGGCTTCACCCCTCCACTTT. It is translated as CASSSGQGASPLHF.

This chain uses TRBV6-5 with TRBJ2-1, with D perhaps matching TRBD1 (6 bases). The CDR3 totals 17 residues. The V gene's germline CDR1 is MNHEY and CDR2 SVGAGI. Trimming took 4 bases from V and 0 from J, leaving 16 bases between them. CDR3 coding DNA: TGTGCCAGCAGTTCCCGACAGGCCCCGAGCTCCTACAATGAGCAGTTCTTC. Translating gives CASSSRQAPSSYNEQFF.

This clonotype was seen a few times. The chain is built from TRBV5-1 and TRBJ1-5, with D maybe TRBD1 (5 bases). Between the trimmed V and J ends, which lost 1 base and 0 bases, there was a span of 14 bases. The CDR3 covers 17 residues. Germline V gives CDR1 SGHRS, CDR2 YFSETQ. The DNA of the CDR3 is TGCGCCAGCAGCTTGTTGGGGGTCGCTTGTAGCAATCAGCCCCAGCATTTT. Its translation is CASSLLGVACSNQPQHF.

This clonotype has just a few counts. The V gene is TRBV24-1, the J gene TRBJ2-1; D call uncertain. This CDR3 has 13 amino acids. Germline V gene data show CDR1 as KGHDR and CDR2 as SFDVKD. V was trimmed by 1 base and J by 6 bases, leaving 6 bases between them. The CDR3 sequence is CATSDLKGNEQFF. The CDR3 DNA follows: TGTGCCACCAGTGATTTAAAGGGCAATGAGCAGTTCTTC.

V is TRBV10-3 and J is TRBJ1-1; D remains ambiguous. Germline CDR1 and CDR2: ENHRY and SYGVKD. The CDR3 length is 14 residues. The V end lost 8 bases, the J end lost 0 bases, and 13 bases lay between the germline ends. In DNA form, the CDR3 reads TGTGCCATCTCTGCTGACGGGATGAACACTGAAGCTTTCTTT. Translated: CAISADGMNTEAFF.

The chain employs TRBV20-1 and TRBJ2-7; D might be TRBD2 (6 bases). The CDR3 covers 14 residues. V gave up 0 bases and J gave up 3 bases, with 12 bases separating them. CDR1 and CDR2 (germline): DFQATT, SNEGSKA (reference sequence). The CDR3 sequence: CSARDKLANYEQYF. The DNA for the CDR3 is TGCAGTGCTAGAGATAAACTAGCTAACTACGAGCAGTACTTC.

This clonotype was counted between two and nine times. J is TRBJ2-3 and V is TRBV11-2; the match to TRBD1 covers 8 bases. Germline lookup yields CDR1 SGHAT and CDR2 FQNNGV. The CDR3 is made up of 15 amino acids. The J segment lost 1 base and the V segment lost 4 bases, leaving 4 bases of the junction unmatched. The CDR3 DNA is TGTGCCAGCAGCTCGGACAGGGCTCGCACAGATACGCAGTATTTT. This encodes CASSSDRARTDTQYF.

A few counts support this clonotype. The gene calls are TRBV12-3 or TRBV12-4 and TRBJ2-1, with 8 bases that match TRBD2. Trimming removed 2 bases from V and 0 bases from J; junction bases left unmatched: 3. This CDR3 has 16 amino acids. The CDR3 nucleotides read TGTGCCAGCAGTTTAATAGCGGGGAGCTCCTACAATGAGCAGTTCTTC. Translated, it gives CASSLIAGSSYNEQFF.

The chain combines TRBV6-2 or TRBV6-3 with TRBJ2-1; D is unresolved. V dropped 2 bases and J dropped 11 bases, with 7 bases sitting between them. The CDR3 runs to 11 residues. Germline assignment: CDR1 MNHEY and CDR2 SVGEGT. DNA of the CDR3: TGTGCCAGCAGTTACCTTTACAAGCAGTTCTTC. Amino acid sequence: CASSYLYKQFF.

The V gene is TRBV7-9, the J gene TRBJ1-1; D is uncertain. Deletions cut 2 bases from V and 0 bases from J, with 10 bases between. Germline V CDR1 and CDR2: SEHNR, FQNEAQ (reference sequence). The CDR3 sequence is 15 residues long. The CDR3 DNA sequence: TGTGCCAGCAGCTTATGGGCAGACATGAACACTGAAGCTTTCTTT. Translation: CASSLWADMNTEAFF.

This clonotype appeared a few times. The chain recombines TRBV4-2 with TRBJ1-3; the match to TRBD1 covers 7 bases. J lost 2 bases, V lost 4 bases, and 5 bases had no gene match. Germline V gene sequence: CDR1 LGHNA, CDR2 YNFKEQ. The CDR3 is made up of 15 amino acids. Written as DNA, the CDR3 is TGTGCCAGCAGCCCGACAGGGAGCACTGGAAACACCATATATTTT. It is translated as CASSPTGSTGNTIYF.

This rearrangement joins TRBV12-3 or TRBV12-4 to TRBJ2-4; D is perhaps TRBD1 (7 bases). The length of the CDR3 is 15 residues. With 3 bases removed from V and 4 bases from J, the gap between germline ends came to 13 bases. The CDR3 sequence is CASSLSSGGKNIQYF. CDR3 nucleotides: TGTGCCAGCAGTTTGTCGTCAGGGGGGAAAAACATTCAGTACTTC.

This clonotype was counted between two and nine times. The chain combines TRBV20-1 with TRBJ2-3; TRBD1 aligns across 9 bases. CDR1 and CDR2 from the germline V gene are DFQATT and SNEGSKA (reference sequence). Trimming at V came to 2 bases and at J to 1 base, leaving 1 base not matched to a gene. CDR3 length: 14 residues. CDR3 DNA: TGCAGTGCTAGAAGGGACAGGGGCACAGATACGCAGTATTTT. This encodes CSARRDRGTDTQYF.

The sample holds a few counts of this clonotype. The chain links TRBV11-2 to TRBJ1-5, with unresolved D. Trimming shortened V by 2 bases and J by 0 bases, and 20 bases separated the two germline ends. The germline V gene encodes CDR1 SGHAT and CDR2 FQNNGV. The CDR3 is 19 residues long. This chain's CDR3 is CASSLYGNEGLYSNQPQHF. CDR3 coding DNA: TGTGCCAGCAGCTTATATGGGAATGAGGGATTGTATAGCAATCAGCCCCAGCATTTT.

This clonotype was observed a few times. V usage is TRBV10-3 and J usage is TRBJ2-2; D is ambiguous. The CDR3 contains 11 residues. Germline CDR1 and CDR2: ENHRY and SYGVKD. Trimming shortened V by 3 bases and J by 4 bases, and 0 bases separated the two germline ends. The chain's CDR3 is CAISDTGELFF. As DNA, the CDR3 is TGTGCCATCAGTGACACCGGGGAGCTGTTTTTT.

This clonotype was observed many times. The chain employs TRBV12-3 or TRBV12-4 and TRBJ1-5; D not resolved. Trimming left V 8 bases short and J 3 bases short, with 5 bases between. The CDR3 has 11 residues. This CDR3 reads CASANNQPQHF. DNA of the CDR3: TGTGCCAGCGCTAACAATCAGCCCCAGCATTTT.

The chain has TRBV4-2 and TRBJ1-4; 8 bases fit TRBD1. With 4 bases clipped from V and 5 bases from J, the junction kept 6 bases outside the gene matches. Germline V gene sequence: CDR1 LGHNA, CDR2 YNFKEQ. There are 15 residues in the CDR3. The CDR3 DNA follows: TGTGCCAGCAGCCTCTCGACAGGGGAAAATGAAAAACTGTTTTTT. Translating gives CASSLSTGENEKLFF.

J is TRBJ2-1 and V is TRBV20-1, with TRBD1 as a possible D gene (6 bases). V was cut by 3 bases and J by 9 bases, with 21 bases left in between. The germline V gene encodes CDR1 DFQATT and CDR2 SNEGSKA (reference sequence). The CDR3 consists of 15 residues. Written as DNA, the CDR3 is TGCAGTGCTAGCGAGGGGGACGGTCCTCTGGGTGAGCAGTTCTTC. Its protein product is CSASEGDGPLGEQFF.

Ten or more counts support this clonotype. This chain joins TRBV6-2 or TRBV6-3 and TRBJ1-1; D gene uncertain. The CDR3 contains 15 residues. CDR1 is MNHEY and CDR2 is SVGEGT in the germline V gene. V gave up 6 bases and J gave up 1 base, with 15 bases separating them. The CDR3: CASRILRTGNTEAFF. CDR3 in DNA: TGTGCCAGCAGGATACTCCGGACGGGGAACACTGAAGCTTTCTTT.

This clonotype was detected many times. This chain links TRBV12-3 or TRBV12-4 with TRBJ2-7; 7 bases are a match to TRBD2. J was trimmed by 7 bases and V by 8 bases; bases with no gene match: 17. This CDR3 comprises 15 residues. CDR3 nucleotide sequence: TGTGCCAGCCGGTCTTTACGGGGGGTTCGGAGAGAGCAGTACTTC. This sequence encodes CASRSLRGVRREQYF.

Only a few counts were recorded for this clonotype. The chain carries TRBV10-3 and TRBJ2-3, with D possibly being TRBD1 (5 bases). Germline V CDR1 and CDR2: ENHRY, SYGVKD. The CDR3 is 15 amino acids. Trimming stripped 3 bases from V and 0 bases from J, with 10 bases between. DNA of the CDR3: TGTGCCATCAGTGATCCGACAGAAAGCACAGATACGCAGTATTTT. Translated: CAISDPTESTDTQYF.